The 4 T cell receptor delta chains reported below all come from one sample, sequenced in a study of γδ T cells in repeated Plasmodium falciparum infection. Bulk repertoires came from Vgamma9/Vdelta2+ or Vdelta2-negative gammadelta T cells flow-sorted from PBMC. TCRdb made new clone calls on the multiplex PCR reads using CATT. The data contain around 57,000 delta-chain clones, over 1.5% of them seen just once; the ten biggest clones take up about 15%. The material sequenced was gamma-delta T cells from blood. Receptor source: a pool of human donors (malaria-infected and uninfected, not separated).

In the case of this clone: The translation of this DNA and the TCRdb protein of a much larger clone differ at residues 11 and 17, probably owing to a read error; the protein shown here is translated from the DNA. The chain recombines TRDV1 with TRDJ1; D is possibly TRDD2 (6 bases). Germline assignment: CDR1 TSWWSYY and CDR2 QGS. The length of the CDR3 is 21 residues. This CDR3 is CALGESPSDVSSSEYTGKLIF. In DNA form, the CDR3 reads TGTGCTCTTGGGGAATCGCCTTCCGACGTCAGTTCCTCCGAGTACACCGGTAAACTCATCTTT.

There are a few counts of this clone. The protein that TCRdb holds for this DNA derives from a much larger clone and differs from the translated DNA at residue 15, which likely indicates a read error; the protein shown here is translated from the DNA. V usage is TRDV2 and J usage is TRDJ1; 8 bases match TRDD3. V shed 1 base and J 3 bases; nucleotides not matched to a gene: 21. The CDR3 is 20 amino acids. CDR1 is GEAIGNYY and CDR2 is EKD in the germline V gene. The CDR3 here is CACDTAFPPATGGYPDKLIF. The CDR3, as DNA: TGTGCCTGTGACACGGCCTTCCCACCGGCTACTGGGGGGTACCCCGATAAACTCATCTTT.

On this clone: The TCRdb protein comes from a much larger clone and disagrees with this DNA's translation at residue 4, likely due to a read error; the protein given here is derived from the DNA. The chain has TRDV1 and TRDJ1; 8 nucleotides line up with TRDD3. Here the J gene was assigned by germline matching of the DNA, as TCRdb has none. V lost 8 bases, J lost 0 bases, and 26 bases stayed unmatched. Germline V gives CDR1 TSWWSYY, CDR2 QGS. This CDR3 region has 21 residues. In nucleotides, the CDR3 is TGTGCTCTTAGGTCACGGTTAAAGGGACAACTACTGGGGGCGTACACCGATAAACTCATCTTT. As protein: CALRSRLKGQLLGAYTDKLIF.

This clone came up many times. A read error likely explains why the TCRdb protein, taken from a much larger clone, differs from this DNA's translation at residue 15; the protein shown is translated from the DNA. The CDR3 coding sequence is TGTGCTCTTGGGCCACCAAGCCTTCCTATGGTACTGGGGGGGCCCACGACCGATAAACTCATCTTT. This codes for CALGPPSLPMVLGGPTTDKLIF. The chain is built from TRDV1 and TRDJ1; TRDD2 or TRDD3 may be the D gene (8 bases each). The V gene lost 5 bases and the J gene lost 2 bases, with 36 bases spanning the gap. CDR1 TSWWSYY and CDR2 QGS come from the germline V gene. This CDR3 contains 22 residues.